The rows below give T cell receptor beta chains drawn from one sample of a study of Ad26.COV2.S vaccination and SARS-CoV-2 variants. Measured with immunoSEQ multiplex PCR; TCRdb has only the in-frame clones, and not every one. The data show around 300,000 clones, roughly nine tenths seen once. Specimen: peripheral blood, collected in a trial of Ad26.COV2.S vaccine versus placebo. The receptor source for this set is a person between 18 and 65 years old who received the Ad26.COV2.S COVID-19 vaccine or a placebo. Each CDR3 is given with its conserved first and last residue. D genes are given only for firm matches. Clone size is stated in some rows and not others, as once, few, many or a class when expanded.

TRBD1	.	TRBV19	TRBJ2-1	TGTGCCAGTAGTACCCGGACAGGGGCGTCCTACAATGAGCAGTTCTTC	CASSTRTGASYNEQFF
.	.	TRBV28	TRBJ2-5	TGTGCCAGTACTCACCCGATCAGTGAGACCCAGTACTTC	CASTHPISETQYF
.	few	TRBV6-2/TRBV6-3	TRBJ2-3	TGTGCCAGCAGTTTCCGAGCGGAGACAGATACGCAGTATTTT	CASSFRAETDTQYF
.	.	TRBV19	TRBJ2-1	TGTGCCAGTAGTATAGAGGCTGGTGAGCAGTTCTTC	CASSIEAGEQFF
TRBD2	.	TRBV6-5	TRBJ2-7	TGTGCCAGCAGTTTCCGAGCGGGAGGGTCCTACGAGCAGTACTTC	CASSFRAGGSYEQYF
TRBD1	.	TRBV9	TRBJ1-1	TGTGCCAGCAGCCTTCGACAGGGGAACACTGAAGCTTTCTTT	CASSLRQGNTEAFF
.	few	TRBV7-9	TRBJ1-5	TGTGCCAGCAGCCCTACGGGTCCCGGGGGCAATCAGCCCCAGCATTTT	CASSPTGPGGNQPQHF
TRBD1	.	TRBV28	TRBJ1-6	TGTGCCAGCAGTTTAACAGGGACAGGAACCTCCTATAATTCACCCCTCCACTTT	CASSLTGTGTSYNSPLHF
.	.	TRBV5-8	TRBJ1-2	TGTGCCAGCAGCCGTGACAGGCACGGCTACACCTTC	CASSRDRHGYTF
.	.	TRBV28	TRBJ2-5	TGTGCCAGCAGTTTGGAGAATCCCAAGACCCAGTACTTC	CASSLENPKTQYF
.	.	TRBV7-3	TRBJ1-2	TGTGCCAGCAGCTCCACTCCGGCTACAAAAGGGCTAGACTATGGCTACACCTTC	CASSSTPATKGLDYGYTF
TRBD2	.	TRBV5-1	TRBJ2-7	TGCGCCAGCAGCTTGGAGTTGCGGGGGGGCGACGAGCAGTACTTC	CASSLELRGGDEQYF
.	.	TRBV10-3	TRBJ2-7	TGTGCCATCAGTGACTCCGACTACGAGCAGTACTTC	CAISDSDYEQYF
.	.	TRBV4-1	TRBJ1-6	TGCGCCAGCAGTGAAGGGGGATCGGGGAGCTCCTATAATTCACCCCTCCACTTT	CASSEGGSGSSYNSPLHF
.	.	TRBV5-1	TRBJ1-1	TGCGCCAGCAGCTTGGGGGGACCCCGTAACACTGAAGCTTTCTTT	CASSLGGPRNTEAFF
TRBD2	.	TRBV10-3	TRBJ2-7	TGTGCCATCCGGGGAAGCGGGGGGGCCAGCGAGCAGTACTTC	CAIRGSGGASEQYF
.	.	TRBV25-1	TRBJ1-1	TGTGCCAGCCGGGGGGACACCAACGGCACTGAAGCTTTCTTT	CASRGDTNGTEAFF
.	many	TRBV28	TRBJ1-5	TGTGCCAGCAGTTTCGGGGGGCGAAGCAATCAGCCCCAGCATTTT	CASSFGGRSNQPQHF
.	.	TRBV27	TRBJ2-3	TGTGCCAGCAGTTTAATGAGGATACGGACGAGGGGGGATACGCAGTATTTT	CASSLMRIRTRGDTQYF
TRBD1	.	TRBV7-3	TRBJ2-3	TGTGCCAGCAGCTCCGGACAGGGGGGGACCACAGATACGCAGTATTTT	CASSSGQGGTTDTQYF
TRBD1	.	TRBV7-9	TRBJ2-5	TGTGCCAGCAGCTCCGGGACAGGGAGCCAAGAGACCCAGTACTTC	CASSSGTGSQETQYF
TRBD1	.	TRBV7-9	TRBJ2-5	TGTGCCAGCGGGGACAGGGGGAGTGAGACCCAGTACTTC	CASGDRGSETQYF
.	.	TRBV6-1	TRBJ1-6	TGTGCCAGCAGTGAAGGCAGCACCTCTATTTCACCCCTCCACTTT	CASSEGSTSISPLHF
.	.	TRBV3-1/TRBV3-2	TRBJ2-2	TGTGCCAGCAGCTTCGACGGTCACACCGGGGAGCTGTTTTTT	CASSFDGHTGELFF
TRBD2	.	TRBV7-9	TRBJ2-2	TGTGCCAGCAGCCTTAGCGGGAGGGCATCTGGGGAGCTGTTTTTT	CASSLSGRASGELFF
TRBD2	many	TRBV19	TRBJ2-7	TGTGCCAGTAGTATTGGCACTAGCGGGGGCTACGAGCAGTACTTC	CASSIGTSGGYEQYF
TRBD1	.	TRBV2	TRBJ2-3	TGTGCCAGCAGTTACCCCGGGACAGGGACAAGAGATACGCAGTATTTT	CASSYPGTGTRDTQYF
.	.	TRBV7-9	TRBJ2-1	TGTGCCAGCAGCTTAGCCCCCTTGTCCGTGGGGTTCGGGCAGTTCTTC	CASSLAPLSVGFGQFF
.	.	TRBV7-6	TRBJ2-2	TGTGCCAGCAGCTTAGGGGTTCGGGACTCAAACACCGGGGAGCTGTTTTTT	CASSLGVRDSNTGELFF
TRBD2	.	TRBV7-3	TRBJ2-1	TGTGCCAGCAGCTTAACGGGGACTAGCGGGAACCATGAGCAGTTCTTC	CASSLTGTSGNHEQFF
TRBD1	.	TRBV2	TRBJ1-2	TGTGCCGTAACCGGGACAGGGGGCGCGTTGTATGGCTACACCTTC	CAVTGTGGALYGYTF
.	once	TRBV13	TRBJ1-1	TGTGCCAGCAGCTTACTGGGTATGGCTGAAGCTTTCTTT	CASSLLGMAEAFF
TRBD1	.	TRBV25-1	TRBJ1-2	TGTGCCAGCAGCGGAGAGGGGGCTTACAGACTACATAACTATGGCTACACCTTC	CASSGEGAYRLHNYGYTF
.	.	TRBV11-2	TRBJ2-6	TGTGCCAGCAGCCCCCCCTACCTCTCTGGGGCCAACGTCCTGACTTTC	CASSPPYLSGANVLTF
.	once	TRBV11-2	TRBJ2-1	TGTGCCAGCAGCCAGGGCTGGGGCTTCGATGAGCAGTTCTTC	CASSQGWGFDEQFF